The 32 T cell receptor beta chains listed next were all sequenced from one sample in a study of T cells in Graves' hyperthyroidism and ophthalmopathy. RNA transcripts gave rise to amplified TCR beta CDR3 regions. A set of HTBI primers served as the primers for a first-round RT-PCR of the TCR CDR3. A single record per CDR3 protein comes from TCRdb applying MiXCR to the multiplex PCR reads. Seen here are over 45,000 distinct CDR3 sequences, 48% observed once, and the top ten hold just over 9%. The material sequenced was blood. The receptors were sampled from a woman between 50 and 59 years old with Graves' ophthalmopathy.

This sequence joins TRBV9 and TRBJ2-7, with D maybe TRBD2 (6 bases). Between the trimmed V and J ends, which lost 0 bases and 6 bases, there was a span of 10 bases. In germline, CDR1 is SGDLS, CDR2 YYNGEE. The CDR3 is 13 residues long. The CDR3 DNA follows: TGTGCCAGCAGCGTAGACCTAGCGAGCGAGCAGTACTTC. This gives the protein CASSVDLASEQYF.

Points on this clonotype: The limits of the CDR3 on the DNA are not certain, so only TCRdb's listed CDR3 is given. V and J are TRBV2 and TRBJ1-3; the table's TRBD1 call for D was not verified on the DNA. Ends included, the CDR3 has 19 residues. The V gene's germline CDR1 is SNHLY and CDR2 FYNNEI. The CDR3 spells CASRRGEYEQYFGPGTIYF.

The chain recombines TRBV2 with TRBJ2-7, with D uncertain. The CDR3 runs to 14 residues. Trimming took off 8 bases at V and 5 bases at J, with 19 bases between the two ends. Per germline, CDR1 SNHLY and CDR2 FYNNEI. CDR3 DNA sequence: TGTGCCAGCCGCCCCACCGCCGACACGGACGAGCAGTACTTC. This codes for CASRPTADTDEQYF.

This sequence joins TRBV9 and TRBJ2-5; 7 positions match TRBD1. J lost 3 bases, V lost 4 bases, and 9 bases had no gene match. This CDR3 comprises 15 residues. From germline, CDR1 is SGDLS and CDR2 YYNGEE. The CDR3 is CASSPYGDRKETQYF. The CDR3 region has the DNA TGTGCCAGCAGCCCCTATGGGGACAGAAAAGAGACCCAGTACTTC.

This clonotype was counted at least ten times. The V call is TRBV7-8, the J call TRBJ2-1; 13 nucleotides match TRBD2. V shed 4 bases and J 0 bases; nucleotides not matched to a gene: 9. The germline gives CDR1 SGHVS, CDR2 FQNEAQ. The CDR3 runs to 19 residues. The CDR3 nucleotides are TGTGCCAGCAGCTCTTCGGTGGGGACTAGCGGGACCTCCTACAATGAGCAGTTCTTC. It specifies CASSSSVGTSGTSYNEQFF.

This chain joins TRBV20-1 and TRBJ2-7, with 7 bases fitting TRBD1. Germline CDR1 DFQATT, CDR2 SNEGSKA (reference sequence). The V gene end was trimmed by 8 bases and the J gene end by 2 bases; junction bases not matched to a gene: 15. CDR3 size: 15 residues. The CDR3 DNA follows: TGCAGTTCATCAACCACCCCGGGACAGACCTACGAGCAGTACTTC. This codes for CSSSTTPGQTYEQYF.

The J gene is TRBJ2-6, the V gene TRBV9, with 12 bases fitting TRBD2. Germline V gives CDR1 SGDLS, CDR2 YYNGEE. CDR3 length: 19 residues. V dropped 1 base and J dropped 4; count of bases not matched to a gene: 9. For the CDR3, the DNA is TGTGCCAGCAGCGTAAAGGCTAGCGGGGGGGCCACCGGGGCCAACGTCCTGACTTTC. Encoded protein: CASSVKASGGATGANVLTF.

J is TRBJ1-1 and V is TRBV5-1; TRBD1 agrees at 10 bases. Trimming removed 4 bases from V and 1 base from J; junction bases left unmatched: 4. The CDR3 has 15 residues. The germline V gene encodes CDR1 SGHRS and CDR2 YFSETQ. CDR3 nucleotide sequence: TGCGCCAGCAGCACCCGACAGGGGGCGAACACTGAAGCTTTCTTT. Its translation: CASSTRQGANTEAFF.

This clonotype was seen ten or more times. The V and J genes are TRBV13 and TRBJ2-1; TRBD2 might be the D (5 bases). Germline lookup yields CDR1 PRHDT and CDR2 FYEKMQ (reference sequence). The CDR3 consists of 16 residues. Trimming shortened V by 5 bases and J by 4 bases, and 18 bases separated the two germline ends. The CDR3 loop is CASSPLGSGSYNEQFF. The CDR3 DNA follows: TGTGCCAGCAGCCCGCTAGGGAGCGGATCTTACAATGAGCAGTTCTTC.

In its sample, this clonotype was seen many times. The rearrangement links TRBV6-6 to TRBJ2-7, with 7 bases fitting TRBD2. The CDR3 extends over 15 amino acids. J was trimmed by 1 base and V by 5 bases; bases with no gene match: 8. CDR1 and CDR2 from the germline V gene are MNHNY and SVGAGI (reference sequence). As DNA, the CDR3 is TGTGCCAGCAGTACTGGCGGGAGTATGTCCTACGAGCAGTACTTC. As protein: CASSTGGSMSYEQYF.

This clonotype has at least ten counts. The chain couples TRBV2 to TRBJ2-7; 8 bases match TRBD1. This CDR3 is 15 amino acids long. With V trimmed by 8 bases and J by 4 bases, 13 bases remained unmatched. CDR1 is SNHLY, CDR2 FYNNEI, per germline. The CDR3 bases are TGTGCCAGCCGCCCCACCGCTGACAGGGGATACGAGCAGTACTTC. Translating it yields CASRPTADRGYEQYF. The full variable domain, rest sourced from reference TRBV2 and TRBJ2-7, is EPEVTQTPSHQVTQMGQEVILRCVPISNHLYFYWYRQILGQKVEFLVSFYNNEISEKSEIFDDQFSVERPDGSNFTLKIRSTKLEDSAMYFCASRPTADRGYEQYFGPGTRLTVT.

The chain recombines TRBV20-1 with TRBJ2-7; weak D call: TRBD2 (6 bases). V was cut by 6 bases and J by 2 bases, with 8 bases left in between. Germline V CDR1 and CDR2: DFQATT, SNEGSKA (reference sequence). The CDR3 totals 11 residues. CDR3 sequence reads: CSARLAYEQYF. The CDR3 DNA reads TGCAGTGCGAGACTAGCCTACGAGCAGTACTTC.

The sample holds many counts of this clonotype. The chain uses TRBV11-2 and TRBJ2-5, with 10 bases that match TRBD2. J gave up 5 bases and V 7 bases, and 7 bases lay outside the gene matches. CDR1 and CDR2 (germline): SGHAT, FQNNGV. This CDR3 comprises 14 residues. Here the CDR3 DNA reads TGTGCCAGCACCCAACTAGCGGGGATGGAGACCCAGTACTTC. Translating it yields CASTQLAGMETQYF. Together with reference TRBV11-2 and TRBJ2-5, the CDR3 gives the full variable domain: EAGVAQSPRYKIIEKRQSVAFWCNPISGHATLYWYQQILGQGPKLLIQFQNNGVVDDSQLPKDRFSAERLKGVDSTLKIQPAKLEDSAVYLCASTQLAGMETQYFGPGTRLLVL.

Comment on this clonotype: One end of the junction fails to match germline, which may point to a read error. This chain connects TRBV5-1 to TRBJ1-1; 7 nucleotides match TRBD1. This CDR3 has 14 residues. CDR1 and CDR2 (germline): SGHRS, YFSETQ. CDR3 nucleotide sequence: TGCGCCAGCAGCACAGGGGCCAGGCCTACTGAAGCTTGCTTT. Translated: CASSTGARPTEACF.

V usage is TRBV2 and J usage is TRBJ2-5; tentatively, D is TRBD2 (6 bases). The CDR3 totals 12 residues. V gave up 4 bases and J gave up 5 bases, with 8 bases separating them. Germline values: CDR1 SNHLY, CDR2 FYNNEI. CDR3 protein: CASSGDSETQYF. The CDR3, as DNA: TGTGCCAGCAGTGGGGACTCGGAGACCCAGTACTTC.

This clonotype occurred many times. The chain is built from TRBV28 and TRBJ1-2, with D possibly TRBD1 on 6 matching bases. Germline V gene lookup returns CDR1 MDHEN and CDR2 SYDVKM. The ends were cut back, 7 bases at V and 7 bases at J, with 16 bases in the middle. The CDR3 loop spans 13 amino acids. CDR3 sequence reads: CASMGPGQRGYTF. DNA of the CDR3: TGTGCCAGCATGGGTCCGGGACAACGTGGCTACACCTTC.

Within the sample, this clonotype is medium-sized. The chain has TRBV11-3 and TRBJ2-5, with 7 bases aligning to TRBD1. Losses at the gene ends were 8 bases for V and 3 bases for J; bases not matched to a gene: 0. The CDR3 spans 11 residues. Germline CDR1 and CDR2: SGHNT and YENEEA. The CDR3 nucleotides are TGTGCCAGCGACAGGGAAGAGACCCAGTACTTC. Its translation is CASDREETQYF.

V usage is TRBV5-5 and J usage is TRBJ2-7; D possibly corresponds to TRBD2 (5 bases). The germline V and J ends were trimmed by 5 bases and 7 bases, with 16 bases remaining between them. Germline assignment: CDR1 SGHKS and CDR2 YYEKEE (reference sequence). The CDR3 extends over 13 amino acids. CDR3 DNA: TGTGCCAGCAGTAGCCGGGATAGGAGGGAGCAGTACTTC. Its translation is CASSSRDRREQYF.

CDR3 sequence: CASSVLAGEQYF. CDR3 DNA sequence: TGTGCCAGCAGTGTTTTAGCCGGCGAGCAGTACTTC. The genes are TRBV25-1 and TRBJ2-7; D unclear. The CDR3 sequence is 12 residues long. Looked up from germline, CDR1 is MGHDK and CDR2 is SYGVNS. V was cut by 4 bases and J by 6 bases, with 10 bases left in between.

The chain uses TRBV7-9 and TRBJ1-1; D might be TRBD1 (5 bases). The CDR3 is made up of 14 amino acids. The V and J ends lost 1 base and 6 bases respectively, with 12 bases between them. Per the germline V gene, CDR1 is SEHNR and CDR2 is FQNEAQ (reference sequence). CDR3 protein: CASSLGGSQAEAFF. The CDR3 nucleotides are TGTGCCAGCAGCTTAGGGGGGAGTCAGGCTGAAGCTTTCTTT. Full variable domain (remainder filled in from reference TRBV7-9 and TRBJ1-1): DTGVSQNPRHKITKRGQNVTFRCDPISEHNRLYWYRQTLGQGPEFLTYFQNEAQLEKSRLLSDRFSAERPKGSFSTLEIQRTEQGDSAMYLCASSLGGSQAEAFFGQGTRLTVV.

The CDR3 protein is CSAGGGTGYEQYF. The DNA for the CDR3 is TGCAGTGCCGGGGGGGGCACCGGCTACGAGCAGTACTTC. V is TRBV20-1 and J is TRBJ2-7, with 8 bases that match TRBD2. From germline, CDR1 is DFQATT and CDR2 SNEGSKA (reference sequence). V shed 6 bases, J shed 3 bases, and the junction held 7 bases outside the gene matches. The length of the CDR3 is 13 residues.

This sequence joins TRBV7-3 and TRBJ2-1; 11 bases align to TRBD2. This CDR3 region has 15 residues. Germline trimming cut 5 bases from V and 8 bases from J; bases unmatched to any gene: 8. Germline V lookup: CDR1 SGHTA, CDR2 FQGTGA. CDR3 protein: CASSRSGRAGDEQFF. For the CDR3, the DNA is TGTGCCAGCAGCCGTAGCGGGAGGGCCGGGGATGAGCAGTTCTTC.

On this clonotype: Because the CDR3 is missing its conserved closing phenylalanine or tryptophan, this is likely a read error. Because the CDR3's place on the DNA is in doubt, the DNA is left out and the CDR3 is given as listed by TCRdb. The chain recombines TRBV7-3 with TRBJ2-7; whether TRBD2, the table's D call, matches the DNA was not checked. Per germline, CDR1 SGHTA and CDR2 FQGTGA. The CDR3 is made up of 14 amino acids, end residues included. CDR3 region: CASSLTSGPPTSST.

The gene calls are TRBV7-3 and TRBJ1-2; D is undetermined. V was clipped by 1 base and J by 7 bases, with 7 bases between them. This CDR3 is built from 12 residues. CDR1 and CDR2 (germline): SGHTA, FQGTGA. DNA for the CDR3: TGTGCCAGCAGCTTAAAACGGGCTGGCTACACCTTC. Translation: CASSLKRAGYTF.

This clonotype occurred many times. The genes are TRBV7-2 and TRBJ2-5; D may correspond to TRBD1 or TRBD2 (5 bases each). CDR3 length equals 14 residues. V was cut by 5 bases and J by 8 bases, with 18 bases left in between. Germline CDR1 SGHTA, CDR2 FQGNSA. The CDR3 is CASSDRGRLGTQYF. The CDR3 nucleotides are TGTGCCAGCAGCGACCGGGGCCGCCTGGGCACCCAGTACTTC.

This clonotype was counted many times. This chain uses TRBV11-2 with TRBJ2-2; no firm D call. CDR1 is SGHAT and CDR2 is FQNNGV in the germline V gene. The CDR3 contains 17 residues. The V end was cut by 1 base, the J end by 4 bases, with 16 bases between. The CDR3 loop is CASSLGLAHRFTGELFF. CDR3 nucleotide sequence: TGTGCCAGCAGCTTAGGACTGGCCCATCGCTTCACCGGGGAGCTGTTTTTT.

This clonotype was recorded at least ten times. A read error may explain this, as a much larger clone is one base away. The V call is TRBV24-1, the J call TRBJ2-1; the D gene is possibly TRBD1 (6 bases). CDR3 length: 17 residues. The V end lost 3 bases, the J end lost 9 bases, and 23 bases lay between the germline ends. Per the germline V gene, CDR1 is KGHDR and CDR2 is SFDVKD. The CDR3 region has the DNA TGTGCCACCAGTGATCCGCCCAGGTGGGGTTTGGACAGTGAGCAGTTCTTC. Protein product: CATSDPPRWGLDSEQFF.

The sample holds one count of this clonotype. The gene calls are TRBV24-1 and TRBJ1-1; possibly TRBD1 for D (5 bases). CDR3 length equals 13 residues. Germline V gene data show CDR1 as KGHDR and CDR2 as SFDVKD. V lost 5 bases and J 1 base, leaving 7 bases between the germline ends. In nucleotides, the CDR3 is TGTGCCACCAGTGCGAGGGGGAACACTGAAGCTTTCTTT. As protein: CATSARGNTEAFF.

The J gene is TRBJ2-6, the V gene TRBV5-1, with 9 bases matching TRBD1. This CDR3 is 15 amino acids long. CDR1 is SGHRS and CDR2 is YFSETQ in the germline V gene. The ends lost 2 bases at V and 11 bases at J; junction bases unmatched: 8. The CDR3, as DNA: TGCGCCAGCAGCTTAATAAGGGACAGGGACGACGTCCTGACTTTC. Protein sequence: CASSLIRDRDDVLTF.

V usage is TRBV7-2 and J usage is TRBJ2-1; 9 bases fit TRBD1. Looked up from germline, CDR1 is SGHTA and CDR2 is FQGNSA. J was trimmed by 7 bases and V by 3 bases; bases with no gene match: 1. This CDR3 is built from 13 residues. CDR3 bases: TGTGCCAGCAGCTTCGGGACAGGGAATGAGCAGTTCTTC. Amino acid sequence: CASSFGTGNEQFF.

There are many counts of this clonotype. Here the CDR3 reads CASSPRRGGDEQFF. For the CDR3, the DNA is TGTGCCAGCAGCCCCCGTCGGGGTGGGGATGAGCAGTTCTTC. The chain links TRBV6-2 or TRBV6-3 to TRBJ2-1, with D perhaps TRBD2 (5 bases). Germline loops: CDR1 MNHEY, CDR2 SVGEGT. The ends were cut back, 6 bases at V and 8 bases at J, with 17 bases in the middle. CDR3 length: 14 amino acids.

This clonotype is categorized as medium-sized. The rearrangement uses TRBV7-9 and TRBJ1-5; no firm D call. The CDR3 runs 12 residues. Germline V gene sequence: CDR1 SEHNR, CDR2 FQNEAQ (reference sequence). V was trimmed by 5 bases and J by 11 bases, leaving 13 bases between them. The CDR3 reads CASSAHDKAQHF. The CDR3 nucleotides are TGTGCCAGCAGCGCCCACGACAAGGCCCAGCATTTT.